This note documents a single T cell receptor (beta chain) sequence. Its antigen is undetermined. These data belong to a study of monozygotic twins with inflammatory bowel disease. Points from the study as a whole: Versus healthy twins, IBD patients showed fewer clonotypes shared with others, especially with disease activity. Patients with IBD had less TCRbeta diversity (inverse Simpson) than their healthy co-twins.

The CDR3 spans 17 residues. Germline V gene lookup returns CDR1 MGHRA and CDR2 YSYEKL. Making cDNA involved eight separate reactions per sample. The authors ran two nested PCRs of roughly 16 and 10 cycles on TCRalpha and TCRbeta cDNA. With the 5' RACE reads reprocessed, TCRdb shows one record per CDR3 protein and no DNA. The repertoire shows about 160,000 distinct CDR3 sequences; the top ten hold more than 2.5%. The clonotype was recovered from a human donor with ulcerative colitis or Crohn's disease, or a healthy co-twin of an affected twin (not recorded which). The specimen sequenced was blood. The chain joins TRBV4-1 to TRBJ2-1; TCRdb calls TRBD2, which cannot be checked without DNA. The CDR3 reads CVSSQLTSGRASNEQFF.